These 15 T cell receptor beta chains share one sample of origin, sequenced in a study of cytomegalovirus exposure and HLA in healthy donors (dated by TCRdb to 2015 to 2018). The method was the immunoSEQ multiplex PCR assay. The multiplex PCR relied on a mix of 60 forward primers for TCR Vbeta segments and 13 reverse primers for TCR Jbeta segments. TCRdb obtained this table from immuneACCESS and retained in-frame rearrangements with V and J assigned. These tables miss some clones; where compared with another copy, unresolved V genes account for less than half of the shortfall, and the remainder is unexplained. A total of about 130,000 clones appear in this sample, roughly two thirds of them only once. The ten largest make up 1.6% of the sample. The source material was PBMCs. The receptors were gathered from a man in his thirties or forties in good health and CMV-seropositive.

Notes on this clone: A junction boundary mismatches the germline segment, possibly from a read error. The chain carries TRBV27 and TRBJ1-4; 9 bases line up with TRBD1. Per germline, CDR1 MNHEY and CDR2 SMNVEV (reference sequence). CDR3 size: 14 residues. The CDR3 spells CANSFTGGGEKLFF. The CDR3 coding sequence is TGTGCCAACAGTTTTACAGGGGGCGGGGAAAAACTGTTTTTT.

The gene calls are TRBV10-3 and TRBJ1-1, with TRBD1 matching 7 bases. Trimming took 3 bases from V and 5 from J; bases not matched to a gene: 3. Looked up from germline, CDR1 is ENHRY and CDR2 is SYGVKD. This CDR3 is 13 amino acids long. The chain's CDR3 is CAISDQGETEAFF. DNA of the CDR3: TGTGCCATCAGTGATCAGGGGGAAACTGAAGCTTTCTTT.

The V and J genes are TRBV4-1 and TRBJ2-7, with 7 bases lining up with TRBD1. Trimming took 0 bases from V and 2 from J; bases not matched to a gene: 7. The CDR3 spans 16 residues. Per the germline V gene, CDR1 is MGHRA and CDR2 is YSYEKL. CDR3 sequence (DNA): TGCGCCAGCAGCCAAGAACAGGGGCGAGACGCCTACGAGCAGTACTTC. It yields the protein CASSQEQGRDAYEQYF.

This clone came up a few times. The chain employs TRBV5-6 and TRBJ1-2; 7 bases align to TRBD1. J gave up 7 bases and V 3 bases, and 15 bases lay outside the gene matches. The CDR3 consists of 16 residues. CDR1 and CDR2 from the germline V gene are SGHDT and YYEEEE. The DNA for the CDR3 is TGTGCCAGCAGCTCGAGACAGGGAAAATGGACTGGTGGCTACACCTTC. Protein product: CASSSRQGKWTGGYTF. Using reference TRBV5-6 and TRBJ1-2 for the parts outside the CDR3, the full variable domain is DAGVTQSPTHLIKTRGQQVTLRCSPKSGHDTVSWYQQALGQGPQFIFQYYEEEERQRGNFPDRFSGHQFPNYSSELNVNALLLGDSALYLCASSSRQGKWTGGYTFGSGTRLTVV.

J is TRBJ2-7 and V is TRBV5-6, with D possibly TRBD2 on 7 matching bases. The V gene's germline CDR1 is SGHDT and CDR2 YYEEEE. The CDR3 has 16 amino acids. V was trimmed by 4 bases and J by 4 bases, leaving 21 bases between them. The CDR3, as DNA: TGTGCCAGCAGCCCCGCCTTCCGGGCGGGGGCGTACGAGCAGTACTTC. Its protein is CASSPAFRAGAYEQYF.

The chain has TRBV2 and TRBJ2-1, with 14 positions matching TRBD2. The germline V gene has CDR1 SNHLY and CDR2 FYNNEI. The V segment lost 4 bases and the J segment 3 bases; nucleotides outside the gene matches: 2. This CDR3 is built from 16 residues. The CDR3 loop is CASSGTSGRIYNEQFF. In DNA, the CDR3 is TGTGCCAGCAGTGGGACTAGCGGGAGGATCTACAATGAGCAGTTCTTC.

The chain couples TRBV7-8 to TRBJ1-1; weak D call: TRBD1 (5 bases). V lost 4 bases and J 1 base, leaving 16 bases between the germline ends. CDR1 is SGHVS, CDR2 FQNEAQ, per germline. This CDR3 comprises 16 residues. In DNA form, the CDR3 reads TGTGCCAGCAGCTCCGGGGGAGGGGCGGCGAACACTGAAGCTTTCTTT. Protein product: CASSSGGGAANTEAFF.

This rearrangement joins TRBV5-6 to TRBJ2-5, with D perhaps TRBD1 (6 bases). CDR1 is SGHDT and CDR2 is YYEEEE in the germline V gene. The germline V and J ends were trimmed by 2 bases and 5 bases, with 16 bases remaining between them. CDR3 length: 15 amino acids. The CDR3 nucleotides are TGTGCCAGCAGCTTCGCAGGGGTGAAAGTGGAGACCCAGTACTTC. It translates to CASSFAGVKVETQYF.

This sequence joins TRBV7-2 and TRBJ1-1, with TRBD1 matching over 7 bases. Losses at the gene ends were 6 bases for V and 0 bases for J; bases not matched to a gene: 4. Germline assignment: CDR1 SGHTA and CDR2 FQGNSA. This CDR3 is 14 amino acids long. The CDR3 DNA is TGTGCCAGCAGACGACAGGGCATGAACACTGAAGCTTTCTTT. It codes for CASRRQGMNTEAFF.

The rearrangement links TRBV10-3 to TRBJ2-5; D might be TRBD1 (6 bases). The CDR3 runs 17 residues. From germline, CDR1 is ENHRY and CDR2 SYGVKD. With 3 bases removed from V and 4 bases from J, the gap between germline ends came to 21 bases. CDR3 protein: CAISDRGRSTGRETQYF. The CDR3 bases are TGTGCCATCAGTGATAGGGGAAGATCTACAGGGAGAGAGACCCAGTACTTC.

V usage is TRBV19 and J usage is TRBJ1-2; 7 positions match TRBD1. Trimming removed 2 bases from V and 4 bases from J; junction bases left unmatched: 7. Germline V gene sequence: CDR1 LNHDA, CDR2 SQIVND (reference sequence). This CDR3 contains 15 residues. Here the CDR3 reads CASSIWGQPLYGYTF. The CDR3 nucleotides read TGTGCCAGTAGTATATGGGGACAGCCGCTCTATGGCTACACCTTC. Using reference TRBV19 and TRBJ1-2 for the parts outside the CDR3, the full variable domain is DGGITQSPKYLFRKEGQNVTLSCEQNLNHDAMYWYRQDPGQGLRLIYYSQIVNDFQKGDIAEGYSVSREKKESFPLTVTSAQKNPTAFYLCASSIWGQPLYGYTFGSGTRLTVV.

This clone was observed a handful of times. Here the CDR3 DNA reads TGTGCCAGCAGCTTCCGGGACAGGCATTACGAGCAGTACTTC. Amino acids: CASSFRDRHYEQYF. The genes are TRBV9 and TRBJ2-7, with 8 positions matching TRBD1. The V and J ends lost 4 bases and 4 bases, in that order; junction bases with no gene match: 7. CDR3 length equals 14 residues. Looked up from germline, CDR1 is SGDLS and CDR2 is YYNGEE.

V is TRBV15 and J is TRBJ2-3; TRBD1 agrees at 8 bases. CDR3 length: 16 amino acids. Germline CDR1 reads LNHNV; CDR2 reads YYDKDF (reference sequence). Trimming at V came to 0 bases and at J to 6 bases, leaving 8 bases not matched to a gene. CDR3 bases: TGTGCCACCAGCAGAGAGCCAGGGGGCCAATCGGATACGCAGTATTTT. This gives the protein CATSREPGGQSDTQYF.

The chain combines TRBV7-9 with TRBJ2-1; 7 positions agree with TRBD1. Germline V gene data show CDR1 as SEHNR and CDR2 as FQNEAQ (reference sequence). Germline trimming cut 5 bases from V and 6 bases from J; bases unmatched to any gene: 13. The CDR3 totals 16 residues. The DNA for the CDR3 is TGTGCCAGCAGCCAGGGACAGCCGAAAAGAGGCAATGAGCAGTTCTTC. Translation: CASSQGQPKRGNEQFF.

This clone was picked up a small number of times. This chain links TRBV10-3 with TRBJ1-2, with 8 positions matching TRBD1. The V gene end was trimmed by 0 bases and the J gene end by 5 bases; junction bases not matched to a gene: 8. The germline V gene encodes CDR1 ENHRY and CDR2 SYGVKD. The CDR3 is made up of 16 amino acids. CDR3 loop: CAISESPDRVGYGYTF. Here the CDR3 DNA reads TGTGCCATCAGTGAGTCCCCGGACAGGGTGGGGTATGGCTACACCTTC.